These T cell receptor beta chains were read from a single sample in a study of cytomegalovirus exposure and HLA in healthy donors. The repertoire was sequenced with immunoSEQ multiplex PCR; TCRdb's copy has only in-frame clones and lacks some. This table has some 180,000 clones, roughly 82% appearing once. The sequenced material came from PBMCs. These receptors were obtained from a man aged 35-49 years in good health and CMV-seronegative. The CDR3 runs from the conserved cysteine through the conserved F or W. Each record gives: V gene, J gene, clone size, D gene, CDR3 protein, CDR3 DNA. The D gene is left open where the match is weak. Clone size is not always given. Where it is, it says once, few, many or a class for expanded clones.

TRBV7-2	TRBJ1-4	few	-	CASSLGGGRTGEKLFF	TGTGCCAGCAGCTTAGGGGGGGGCAGGACGGGTGAAAAACTGTTTTTT
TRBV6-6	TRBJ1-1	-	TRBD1	CASSSPPDRVTEAFF	TGTGCCAGCAGTTCCCCCCCCGACAGGGTCACTGAAGCTTTCTTT
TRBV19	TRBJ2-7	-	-	CASSVRLLPTYEQYF	TGTGCCAGTAGTGTCCGCCTACTCCCCACCTACGAGCAGTACTTC
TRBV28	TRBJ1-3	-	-	CASRTGYFAGNTIYF	TGTGCCAGCAGAACAGGGTATTTTGCTGGAAACACCATATATTTT
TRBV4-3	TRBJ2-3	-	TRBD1	CASSQERTGADTQYF	TGCGCCAGCAGCCAAGAGAGGACAGGGGCAGATACGCAGTATTTT
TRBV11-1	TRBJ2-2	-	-	CASRRQGFTGELFF	TGTGCCAGCAGGAGGCAGGGTTTCACCGGGGAGCTGTTTTTT
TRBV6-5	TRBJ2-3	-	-	CASSYIIITDTQYF	TGTGCCAGCAGTTACATTATAATCACAGATACGCAGTATTTT
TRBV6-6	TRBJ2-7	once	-	CASSFIGQGGEQYF	TGTGCCAGCAGTTTTATCGGACAGGGAGGGGAGCAGTACTTC
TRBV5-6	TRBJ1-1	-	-	CASSALGGGTEAFF	TGTGCCAGCAGCGCCTTAGGGGGGGGCACTGAAGCTTTCTTT
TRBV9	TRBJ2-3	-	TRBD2	CASSVVSTSGGTDTQYF	TGTGCCAGCAGCGTAGTTTCGACTAGCGGGGGTACAGATACGCAGTATTTT
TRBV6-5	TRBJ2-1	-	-	CASSYLDAGSYEQFF	TGTGCCAGCAGTTACCTCGATGCGGGGTCGTATGAGCAGTTCTTC
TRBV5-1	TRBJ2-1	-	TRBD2	CASSSSERGDIYNEQFF	TGCGCCAGCAGCTCCTCGGAGCGGGGAGACATCTACAATGAGCAGTTCTTC
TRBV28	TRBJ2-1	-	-	CASTTTNDEQFF	TGTGCCAGCACGACGACTAACGATGAGCAGTTCTTC
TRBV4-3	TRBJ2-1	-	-	CASSQGVQGGVNEQFF	TGCGCCAGCAGCCAAGGGGTACAGGGAGGGGTCAATGAGCAGTTCTTC
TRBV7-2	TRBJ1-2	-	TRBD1	CASSHRDRGNYGYTF	TGTGCCAGCAGCCACCGGGACAGGGGAAACTATGGCTACACCTTC
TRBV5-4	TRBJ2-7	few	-	CASSSPGLGGLEQYF	TGTGCCAGCAGCTCCCCGGGACTAGGGGGCCTAGAGCAGTACTTC
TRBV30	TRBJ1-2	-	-	CAWRTTLGLTNGYTF	TGTGCCTGGAGAACTACCCTGGGGCTGACGAATGGCTACACCTTC
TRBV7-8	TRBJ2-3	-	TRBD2	CASLLAGTDTQYF	TGTGCCAGCTTACTAGCGGGCACAGATACGCAGTATTTT
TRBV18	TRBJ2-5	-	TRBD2	CASSPGLAQETQYF	TGTGCCAGCTCACCCGGACTAGCGCAGGAGACCCAGTACTTC
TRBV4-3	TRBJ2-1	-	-	CASSQDRDYGNEQFF	TGCGCCAGCAGCCAAGATCGCGACTACGGCAATGAGCAGTTCTTC
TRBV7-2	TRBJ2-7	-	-	CASSPPGKYEQYF	TGTGCCAGCAGCCCGCCGGGTAAATACGAGCAGTACTTC
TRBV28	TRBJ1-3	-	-	CASSPGQGSGNTIYF	TGTGCCAGCAGTCCCGGCCAGGGCTCTGGAAACACCATATATTTT
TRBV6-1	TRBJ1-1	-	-	CASSEIQGKGTEAFF	TGTGCCAGCAGTGAAATTCAGGGAAAGGGGACTGAAGCTTTCTTT
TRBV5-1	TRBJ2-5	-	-	CASSLGGGETQYF	TGCGCCAGCAGCTTAGGGGGTGGAGAGACCCAGTACTTC
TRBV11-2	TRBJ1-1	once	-	CASSGRASGTEAFF	TGTGCCAGCAGCGGGAGGGCTTCTGGAACTGAAGCTTTCTTT
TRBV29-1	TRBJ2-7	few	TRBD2	CSALTGGGDYEQYF	TGCAGCGCTTTGACTGGGGGAGGGGACTACGAGCAGTACTTC
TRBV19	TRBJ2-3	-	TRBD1	CASRPGQGFTDTQYF	TGTGCCAGTAGGCCGGGACAGGGGTTTACAGATACGCAGTATTTT
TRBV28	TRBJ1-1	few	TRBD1	CASSVSGQGNTEAFF	TGTGCCAGCAGTGTCTCGGGACAGGGGAACACTGAAGCTTTCTTT
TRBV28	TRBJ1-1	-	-	CASRVSGAEAFF	TGTGCCAGCAGGGTGTCGGGGGCTGAAGCTTTCTTT
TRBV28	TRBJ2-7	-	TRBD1	CASRGQTGTYEQYF	TGTGCCAGCAGGGGGCAGACAGGGACCTACGAGCAGTACTTC
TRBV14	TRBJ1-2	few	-	CASSRGVTLGGGYTF	TGTGCCAGCAGCCGGGGGGTCACTCTAGGAGGAGGCTACACCTTC
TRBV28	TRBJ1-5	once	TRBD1	CASTRQGEGRQPQHF	TGTGCCAGCACTCGTCAGGGGGAAGGGCGTCAGCCCCAGCATTTT
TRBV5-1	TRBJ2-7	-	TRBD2	CASQESSGGSSYEQYF	TGCGCCAGCCAGGAATCTAGCGGGGGGAGCTCCTACGAGCAGTACTTC
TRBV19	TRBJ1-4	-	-	CASSRGITNEKLFF	TGTGCCAGTAGTAGAGGGATCACTAATGAAAAACTGTTTTTT
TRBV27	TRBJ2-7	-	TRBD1	CASSLGRGPYEQYF	TGTGCCAGCAGTTTGGGCAGGGGGCCCTACGAGCAGTACTTC
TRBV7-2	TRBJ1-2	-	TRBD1	CASSLAAQRTGAQTF	TGTGCCAGCAGCTTAGCAGCCCAAAGGACAGGGGCTCAAACCTTC
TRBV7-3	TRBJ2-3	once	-	CASSLGSDTRDTQYF	TGTGCCAGCAGCTTAGGGTCCGACACGCGAGATACGCAGTATTTT
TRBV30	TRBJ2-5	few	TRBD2	CAWRRTSVSGETQYF	TGTGCCTGGAGAAGGACTAGCGTTAGTGGGGAGACCCAGTACTTC
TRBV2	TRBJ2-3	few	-	CASSVTSWGDTQYF	TGTGCCAGCAGTGTGACTAGTTGGGGAGATACGCAGTATTTT